Reported below is one T cell receptor beta chain. This clonotype showed up many times. The target of this receptor is not known. No base qualities exist here, and no much larger clone lies one base off it. The TCR beta CDR3 regions were amplified from RNA transcripts. For the first round of RT-PCR on the TCR CDR3, the HTBI primer set was used together with the Qiagen OneStep RT-PCR kit. A second multiplex PCR round built the libraries, followed by size selection and purification. The libraries were sequenced on an Illumina HiSeq2000 using paired-end 100 bp reads. From the authors' description of their analysis: Raw data were processed with SOAPnuke, discarding reads with adapters, uncalled bases, mean Phred below 15, or no exact constant-primer or identifier match. High-quality paired reads were merged with COPE v1.2.5, and unique nucleotide sequences were defined as clonotypes. Clonotypes were aligned to IMGT TRBV, TRBD and TRBJ reference segments using MiTCR v1.1. Analysis was restricted to V-J combinations with a frequency above 0.0001, which covered roughly 99% of repertoires. A TCS score was defined as the ratio between F50 (clonal expansion) and ExV (chaos), using BLOSUM62-based TCRdist between CDR3 peptides within each V-J. Welch's t-statistics and random forest reduced around 520 V-J features to around 14, which were used in a naive Bayes classifier (R e1071). The similarity between thyroid and blood repertoires was quantified using the Morisita-Horn index. TCRdb reprocessing: public reads trimmed at Q25 with fastp, clones called with MiXCR, in-frame beta chains kept. Each entry merges the rows of one CDR3 protein and shows their most common DNA and genes. None of the V and J calls come from the authors' own analysis; TCRdb made them. This sample comprises fewer than 110,000 distinct CDR3 sequences, roughly 50% of them detected only once. About 25% of the sample is taken by the ten largest.

V has 1 base trimmed and J has 7 bases trimmed; junction bases matching no gene number 3. As encoded in the germline V gene, CDR1 is SGHTA while CDR2 is FQGTGA. There are 13 amino acids in the CDR3, from cysteine to phenylalanine inclusive. Of all the DNA, just the CDR3 is kept, 39 bases in frame from base 1. Stable Graves' hyperthyroidism was defined as no progression to ophthalmopathy during 18 months of follow-up. The hyperthyroidism patients were between 18 and 65 years old and newly diagnosed, with a disease duration of less than 2 months. The study excluded patients with uncontrolled infections, other autoimmune diseases, pregnancy or lactation. Diagnoses were established on the basis of clinical symptoms, serum thyroxine and TRAb, thyroid ultrasound, and orbital computed tomography. Ficoll-Paque density gradient centrifugation was used to isolate PBMCs from under 11 ml of fresh peripheral blood. Total RNA was extracted with Trizol reagent, and quality was checked on an Agilent 2100 Bioanalyzer.

These data come from a study of T cells in Graves' hyperthyroidism and ophthalmopathy (dated by TCRdb to between 2018 and 2020). The study in broad terms: Peripheral blood samples were taken at the time of initial diagnosis, prior to any treatment. To identify distinguishing TCR V-J signatures, a discovery cohort of 95 to 100 patients was used, comprising 43 with Graves' ophthalmopathy and 57 with stable Graves' hyperthyroidism. Whether ophthalmopathy could be predicted prospectively was tested in an independent validation cohort made up of under 20 hyperthyroidism patients plus 17 patients who later progressed to ophthalmopathy. The 90 to 100 discovery patients were randomly split 7:3 into training and test sets. In about 6 Graves' hyperthyroidism patients, the study also compared T-cell repertoires from thyroid tissue with T-cell repertoires from blood. Once sampling was done, hyperthyroidism patients were given methimazole at a starting dose of 30 mg daily, whereas ophthalmopathy patients were given high-dose intravenous methylprednisolone. The paper describes TCR Vbeta CDR3 sequencing of 135 peripheral blood samples, made up of 43 ophthalmopathy patients, 70 to 80 hyperthyroidism patients and approximately 17 progressor patients.

Here is what the overall study found, with its caveats: A 13 V-J signature model separated ophthalmopathy from stable hyperthyroidism, with roughly 88% sensitivity and just under 84% specificity in cross-validation and 80%/75% in testing. No statistical method was used to set the sample size in advance, and investigators knew the group allocation. Most expanded thyroid clonotypes (frequency above 0.001) were also detected in blood, suggesting blood repertoires may reflect thyroid immune responses. During validation, the model predicted progression to ophthalmopathy a median of about 6.3 months ahead of onset, with around 70% sensitivity and about 72% specificity.

The TCR sequence derives from a man aged 40-49 years with Graves' hyperthyroidism. Sequenced material: blood. The rearranged segments are TRBV7-3 and TRBJ1-2; 7 nucleotides in the junction match TRBD1. The CDR3 corresponds to CASSLKQGTGYTF. The DNA sequence follows: TGTGCCAGCAGCTTAAAACAGGGGACTGGCTACACCTTC.